This T cell receptor beta chain stems from a study of shared clonotypes between healthy human individuals. With regard to this clone: Its antigen is unknown.

Study-wide findings and caveats: Naive subsets generally had larger estimated richness than memory subsets. The naive CD4 repertoires of a handful of donors were compared, and roughly 5.1% of clonotypes were shared.

Data came from immunoSEQ multiplex PCR; TCRdb stores just in-frame clones and leaves some out. Of some 550,000 clones in the sample, more than 95% are singletons; the top ten hold around 0.057%. With 5 bases clipped from V and 7 bases from J, the junction kept 7 bases outside the gene matches. The CDR3 runs to 14 residues. Germline V gives CDR1 SQVTM, CDR2 ANQGSEA. The study drew its donors from healthy HIV-negative adults without recent acute infections or vaccinations. J is TRBJ2-2 and V is TRBV29-1, with 10 bases identical to TRBD2. The receptor was derived from a woman aged 30 to 39 in good health. The sequencing sample was made of naive CD4+ T cells sorted from blood. Regarding subset: CD45RA+ positively selected. The CDR3 loop reads CSVKREGLGGELFF. The CDR3 DNA sequence: TGCAGCGTTAAGCGGGAGGGCCTCGGCGGGGAGCTGTTTTTT.